The 5 T cell receptor beta chains presented below share a single source sample, sequenced in a study of Graves' ophthalmopathy and Graves' hyperthyroidism. RNA transcripts served as template for amplifying TCR beta CDR3 sequences. An initial RT-PCR round employing HTBI primers preceded a second-round multiplex PCR. TCRdb analysed the multiplex PCR reads with MiXCR anew, one entry per CDR3 protein. The sample shows about 740,000 distinct CDR3 sequences, 40% of them seen only once. Specimen: peripheral blood. All receptors derive from an adult man with Graves' ophthalmopathy.

This clonotype was recorded a few times. V is TRBV2 and J is TRBJ2-7; D gene unclear. The CDR3 consists of 12 residues. With 6 bases removed from V and 5 bases from J, the gap between germline ends came to 11 bases. The germline CDR1 and CDR2 sequences are SNHLY and FYNNEI. The CDR3, as DNA: TGTGCCAGCAGCCGGACCGAGAACGAGCAGTACTTC. It specifies CASSRTENEQYF.

The chain couples TRBV13 to TRBJ2-5; perhaps TRBD1 as D (6 bases). The CDR3 runs 15 residues. Germline CDR1 PRHDT, CDR2 FYEKMQ (reference sequence). The V end lost 5 bases, the J end lost 1 base, and 14 bases lay between the germline ends. The CDR3 spells CASSVDTGTQETQYF. The CDR3 bases are TGTGCCAGCAGCGTAGATACAGGGACCCAAGAGACCCAGTACTTC.

The table lists this clonotype with many counts. This chain uses TRBV7-2 with TRBJ2-6; D may match TRBD1 or TRBD2 (5 bases each). This CDR3 is 15 amino acids long. V lost 6 bases and J 1 base, leaving 10 bases between the germline ends. CDR1 is SGHTA and CDR2 is FQGNSA in the germline V gene. CDR3 sequence: CASSIGASGANVLTF. The DNA of the CDR3 is TGTGCCAGCAGTATCGGGGCGTCTGGGGCCAACGTCCTGACTTTC.

Only a few counts were recorded for this clonotype. This sequence joins TRBV7-3 and TRBJ1-6; the match to TRBD1 covers 7 bases. CDR1 and CDR2 (germline): SGHTA, FQGTGA. This CDR3 is 16 amino acids long. The trim removed 0 bases at V and 10 bases at J, leaving 9 bases unmatched. The CDR3 DNA is TGTGCCAGCAGCTTAACAGGGGGCAGTAGAGGATCACCCCTCCACTTT. Amino acid sequence: CASSLTGGSRGSPLHF. The entire variable domain, with the rest obtained from reference TRBV7-3 and TRBJ1-6, is as follows: GAGVSQTPSNKVTEKGKYVELRCDPISGHTALYWYRQSLGQGPEFLIYFQGTGAADDSGLPNDRFFAVRPEGSVSTLKIQRTERGDSAVYLCASSLTGGSRGSPLHFGNGTRLTVT.

The V and J genes are TRBV20-1 and TRBJ2-7; D perhaps matches TRBD1 (5 bases). From germline, CDR1 is DFQATT and CDR2 SNEGSKA (reference sequence). Trimming took off 4 bases at V and 3 bases at J, with 16 bases between the two ends. CDR3 length: 14 residues. CDR3 DNA: TGCAGTGCTACCCCGGACACGCTAAGCTACGAGCAGTACTTC. As protein: CSATPDTLSYEQYF.